This TCR beta chain was sequenced for a study of blood T cell repertoires in COVID-19. Study overall: COVID-19 samples collected from the United States, Italy and Spain covered acute and convalescent phases. The analysed material was cDNA or gDNA that came from T cells, B-cell-depleted T cells, or PBMCs.

Authors' processing steps: How many nucleated cells were present was estimated from reference gene primer amplification. Generated by immunoSEQ multiplex PCR, the TCRdb table keeps only in-frame clones and is missing some. The V and J calls and clone size are taken from that table; D and trimming were inferred from the DNA. The sample records some 370,000 clones, 80% to 90% being singletons. A Seattle source enrolled patients during active infection and followed them longitudinally. The CDR3 extends over 16 amino acids. In germline, CDR1 is MNHEY, CDR2 SVGAGI. Losses at the gene ends were 0 bases for V and 5 bases for J; bases not matched to a gene: 4.

This clonotype originated in a woman under 40 with COVID-19, enrolled during active disease. The gene calls are TRBV6-5 and TRBJ1-5, with TRBD1 identical over 10 bases. Sequenced: peripheral blood. The CDR3 spells CASSYSRTGGHQPQHF. The DNA of the CDR3 is TGTGCCAGCAGTTACTCGAGGACAGGGGGTCATCAGCCCCAGCATTTT.